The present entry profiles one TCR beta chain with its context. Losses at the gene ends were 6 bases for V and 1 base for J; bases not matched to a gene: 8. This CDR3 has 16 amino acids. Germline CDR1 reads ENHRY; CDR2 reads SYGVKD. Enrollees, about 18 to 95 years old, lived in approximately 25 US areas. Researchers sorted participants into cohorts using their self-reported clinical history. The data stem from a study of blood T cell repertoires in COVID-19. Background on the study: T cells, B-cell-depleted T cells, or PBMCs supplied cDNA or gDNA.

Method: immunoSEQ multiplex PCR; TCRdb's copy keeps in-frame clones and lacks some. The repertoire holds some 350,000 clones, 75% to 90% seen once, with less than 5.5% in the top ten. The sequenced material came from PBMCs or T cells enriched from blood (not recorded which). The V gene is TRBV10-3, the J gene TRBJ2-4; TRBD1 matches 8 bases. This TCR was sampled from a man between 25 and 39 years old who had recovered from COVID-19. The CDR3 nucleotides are TGTGCCATCAGCCCCCGGACAGGGCAGGCCAAAAACATTCAGTACTTC. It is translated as CAISPRTGQAKNIQYF.